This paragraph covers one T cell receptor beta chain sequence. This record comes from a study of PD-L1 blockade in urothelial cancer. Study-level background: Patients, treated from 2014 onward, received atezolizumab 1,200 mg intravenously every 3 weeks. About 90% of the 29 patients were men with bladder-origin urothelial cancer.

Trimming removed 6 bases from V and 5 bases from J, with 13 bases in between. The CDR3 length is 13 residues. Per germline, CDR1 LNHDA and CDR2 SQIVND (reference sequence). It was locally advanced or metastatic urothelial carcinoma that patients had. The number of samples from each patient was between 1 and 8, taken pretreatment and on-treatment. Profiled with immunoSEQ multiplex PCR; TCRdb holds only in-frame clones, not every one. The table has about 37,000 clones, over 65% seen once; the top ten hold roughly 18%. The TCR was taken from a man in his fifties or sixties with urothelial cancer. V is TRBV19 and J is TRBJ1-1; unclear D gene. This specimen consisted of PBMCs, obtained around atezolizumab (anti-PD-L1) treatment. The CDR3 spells CASSDAAGTEAFF. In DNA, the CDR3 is TGTGCCAGTAGCGATGCCGCGGGGACTGAAGCTTTCTTT.